This T cell receptor (beta chain) was identified in a study of shared clonotypes between healthy human individuals. Sequencing used immunoSEQ multiplex PCR; TCRdb keeps in-frame clones, though not all of them. Of 1,400,000 or so clones in the sample, around 98.5% are singletons; the top ten hold 0.36%. The study's findings and limits: Relative to their counterparts shared across all four donors, non-shared clonotypes exhibited diminished generation probabilities.

Comment on this clone: The antigen is not known.

The CDR3 has 15 residues. CDR1 SGHKS and CDR2 YYEKEE come from the germline V gene (reference sequence). The junction had 3 bases not matched to a gene; V was cut back by 0 bases and J by 3 bases. This rearrangement joins TRBV5-5 to TRBJ2-7; 10 nucleotides line up with TRBD2. The sequencing input was naive CD4+ T cells sorted from blood. Subset of the sample: CD45RA+ positively selected. The clonotype originates from a man under 40 in good health. CDR3: CASSLAASGSYEQYF. The CDR3 coding sequence is TGTGCCAGCAGCTTGGCGGCTAGCGGGAGCTACGAGCAGTACTTC.